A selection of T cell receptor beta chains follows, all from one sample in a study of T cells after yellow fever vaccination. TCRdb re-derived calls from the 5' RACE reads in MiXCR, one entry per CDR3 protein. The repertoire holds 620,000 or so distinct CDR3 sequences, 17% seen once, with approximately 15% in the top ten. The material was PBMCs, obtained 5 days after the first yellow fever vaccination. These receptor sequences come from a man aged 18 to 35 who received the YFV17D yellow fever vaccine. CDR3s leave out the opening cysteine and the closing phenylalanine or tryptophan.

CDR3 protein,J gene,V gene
ASIPGLAGYNEQF,TRBJ2-1,TRBV12-3/TRBV12-4
ASSESGPHNEQF,TRBJ2-1,TRBV25-1
ASSGRGGTNTEAF,TRBJ1-1,TRBV12-3/TRBV12-4
ASSSYDRAILYEQY,TRBJ2-7,TRBV6-5
ASSPAGGGNQPQH,TRBJ1-5,TRBV18
ASSLHGGAISGELF,TRBJ2-2,TRBV11-2
ASSLKGRVGTQY,TRBJ2-5,TRBV27
SVTGGGAETQY,TRBJ2-5,TRBV29-1
ASSLEGYKGNTIY,TRBJ1-3,TRBV7-3
SFNEASGADTQY,TRBJ2-3,TRBV29-1
ASTSFGGNLNTEAF,TRBJ1-1,TRBV4-1
ASSPLDRNTEAF,TRBJ1-1,TRBV5-1
ASSQHGTVGQY,TRBJ2-7,TRBV3-1
ASSTGTSGDTQY,TRBJ2-3,TRBV2
AISETRLVSTDTQY,TRBJ2-3,TRBV10-3
ATSRDPGRSYEQY,TRBJ2-7,TRBV15
ASSQNSGGLNTRTDTQY,TRBJ2-3,TRBV11-2
ASSLALDPSGYEQY,TRBJ2-7,TRBV7-8
ASSGLAGQETQY,TRBJ2-5,TRBV25-1
ASSQGPLRETQY,TRBJ2-5,TRBV3-1
ASSPGTGGIQY,TRBJ2-4,TRBV11-1